The 2 T cell receptor beta chains given below trace back to one sample, sequenced in a study of blood T cell repertoires in COVID-19. Produced via immunoSEQ multiplex PCR; TCRdb's table is partial and in-frame only. The sample consists of about 150,000 clones, more than 65% of them appearing once. Input material: peripheral blood. These receptors originate from an elderly woman with active or convalescent COVID-19.

The J gene is TRBJ1-1, the V gene TRBV14; possibly TRBD1 for D (5 bases). V was cut by 3 bases and J by 6 bases, with 17 bases left in between. From germline, CDR1 is SGHDN and CDR2 FVKESK. The CDR3 extends over 15 amino acids. CDR3 loop: CASSQRTIPGAEAFF. The CDR3 DNA sequence: TGTGCCAGCAGCCAGCGGACAATCCCCGGCGCTGAAGCTTTCTTT.

This rearrangement joins TRBV10-1 to TRBJ1-1; 7 nucleotides line up with TRBD1. J gave up 3 bases and V 3 bases, and 10 bases lay outside the gene matches. Germline V lookup: CDR1 WNHNN, CDR2 SYGVQD (reference sequence). There are 16 residues in the CDR3. CDR3 sequence reads: CASSERWTGGYTEAFF. The DNA of the CDR3 is TGCGCCAGCAGTGAACGATGGACAGGAGGATACACTGAAGCTTTCTTT.